The text below deals with one TCR beta chain. CDR1 is DFQATT, CDR2 SNEGSKA, per germline (reference sequence). The CDR3 has 11 residues. V gave up 6 bases and J gave up 5 bases, with 11 bases separating them. Authors' analysis steps: Amplification of reference gene primers provided the estimated nucleated cell counts. TCRdb's copy holds only in-frame clones and misses some; the assay was immunoSEQ multiplex PCR. V and J calls and clone size are copied from that table; D and trimming were computed from the DNA. The table records some 72,000 clones, about nine tenths of them present only once. The sample comes from a study of blood T cell repertoires in COVID-19. Across the whole study: COVID-19 samples, acute and convalescent, were from the United States, Italy and Spain. Nucleic acid was either cDNA or gDNA, and it came from T cells, B-cell-depleted T cells, or PBMCs.

This chain uses TRBV20-1 with TRBJ2-7, with D hard to call. The sample taken for sequencing was peripheral blood. This receptor was obtained from a man between 45 and 60 years old with active or convalescent COVID-19. The CDR3 bases are TGCAGTGCCTTCAGCCGGGACGAGCAGTACTTC. Encoded protein: CSAFSRDEQYF.